Detailed here is one T cell receptor (beta chain). Noted time point: cycle 4 day 1 (C4D1), after 5 to 7 weeks of nivolumab. The patients all showed relapse after autologous stem cell transplantation, while their brentuximab vedotin exposure varied. Starting with thawed PBMCs, CD4+ T cells were purified by magnetic negative selection. This table comes from immunoSEQ multiplex PCR, and its TCRdb copy is limited to in-frame clones, with some not included. Of 20,000 or so clones detected, roughly 83% appear once; the ten largest clones hold approximately 2.7%. The CDR3 sequence is 10 residues long. This entry comes from a study of PD-1 blockade in classical Hodgkin lymphoma.

The specimen was CD4+ T cells from blood, collected before the fourth cycle of nivolumab. V gene TRBV12-2 combines with J gene TRBJ1-1. TRBV12-2 is recorded as a pseudogene. The source is a human donor with classical Hodgkin lymphoma. Here the CDR3 reads CAAKNTEAFF. Here the CDR3 DNA reads TGTGCAGCGAAGAACACTGAAGCTTTCTTT.